The 26 T cell receptor beta chains reported below all come from one sample, sequenced in a study of blood T cell repertoires in COVID-19. Sequencing used immunoSEQ multiplex PCR; TCRdb keeps in-frame clones, though not all of them. This table holds hundreds of thousands of clones, around 91% found once. Sequencing was done on a sample of PBMCs or T cells enriched from blood (not recorded which). The receptor source for this set is a woman aged 35 to 49 who had recovered from COVID-19.

This rearrangement joins TRBV9 to TRBJ2-3; maybe TRBD2 (6 bases). Germline CDR1 and CDR2: SGDLS and YYNGEE. Trimming stripped 0 bases from V and 5 bases from J, with 16 bases between. CDR3 size: 16 residues. The CDR3 loop is CASSVVRDSNQDTQYF. CDR3 nucleotides: TGTGCCAGCAGCGTAGTGAGGGACTCAAATCAAGATACGCAGTATTTT.

This clone was observed at least ten times. The V gene is TRBV7-3, the J gene TRBJ2-5; TRBD2 matches 9 bases. The CDR3 is 15 amino acids. Germline V gives CDR1 SGHTA, CDR2 FQGTGA. The J segment lost 5 bases and the V segment lost 3 bases, leaving 7 bases of the junction unmatched. The CDR3, as DNA: TGTGCCAGCAGCTTCCGCGGGGGGGCGAGGGAGACCCAGTACTTC. Amino acids: CASSFRGGARETQYF.

This chain connects TRBV6-5 to TRBJ1-6; D gene unclear. The CDR3 length is 16 residues. Trimming removed 0 bases at V and 10 bases at J, with 16 bases between. Germline V CDR1 and CDR2: MNHEY, SVGAGI. The CDR3 here is CASSYSRSGWESPLHF. CDR3 in DNA: TGTGCCAGCAGTTACTCGCGCAGCGGCTGGGAATCACCCCTCCACTTT.

This chain joins TRBV6-1 and TRBJ1-5; D call uncertain. The germline V and J ends were trimmed by 0 bases and 0 bases, with 9 bases remaining between them. Germline V gene lookup returns CDR1 MNHNS and CDR2 SASEGT. The CDR3 is made up of 16 amino acids. The CDR3 bases are TGTGCCAGCAGTGAAGCGCACTCATATAGCAATCAGCCCCAGCATTTT. Its translation is CASSEAHSYSNQPQHF.

The V and J genes are TRBV6-6 and TRBJ2-7; D is uncertain. The CDR3 totals 12 residues. Trimming removed 2 bases at V and 4 bases at J, with 6 bases between. Germline CDR1 MNHNY, CDR2 SVGAGI (reference sequence). Written as DNA, the CDR3 is TGTGCCAGCAGTTACGAGTTATACGAGCAGTACTTC. Its protein product is CASSYELYEQYF.

Written as DNA, the CDR3 is TGTGCCAGCAGTTACAACCGGGGAGAGACCCAGTACTTC. Translation gives CASSYNRGETQYF. J is TRBJ2-5 and V is TRBV6-2 or TRBV6-3; D is possibly TRBD2 (5 bases). CDR1 is MNHEY and CDR2 is SVGEGT in the germline V gene. The CDR3 totals 13 residues. The V gene lost 2 bases and the J gene lost 4 bases, with 8 bases spanning the gap.

This chain links TRBV7-2 with TRBJ2-5, with D tentatively TRBD1 (6 bases). The CDR3 runs to 14 residues. V shed 0 bases and J shed 6 bases, with 11 bases lying between them. Germline V gives CDR1 SGHTA, CDR2 FQGNSA. The CDR3: CASSLAAWGQTQYF. Here the CDR3 DNA reads TGTGCCAGCAGCTTAGCGGCTTGGGGGCAGACCCAGTACTTC.

The chain joins TRBV9 to TRBJ1-1; D is ambiguous. Germline V gene sequence: CDR1 SGDLS, CDR2 YYNGEE. Trimming removed 4 bases from V and 0 bases from J, with 16 bases in between. The CDR3 length is 16 residues. The CDR3 DNA is TGTGCCAGCAGCACGAGGGCCCATACTATGAACACTGAAGCTTTCTTT. This gives the protein CASSTRAHTMNTEAFF.

The genes are TRBV27 and TRBJ2-1, with no clear D. Germline CDR1 MNHEY, CDR2 SMNVEV (reference sequence). The CDR3 is 16 residues long. Trimming shortened V by 2 bases and J by 0 bases, and 11 bases separated the two germline ends. The CDR3 region is CASSLAAISSYNEQFF. The CDR3 region has the DNA TGTGCCAGCAGTTTAGCAGCGATAAGCTCCTACAATGAGCAGTTCTTC.

V is TRBV19 and J is TRBJ1-2; D is possibly TRBD1 (6 bases). Per the germline V gene, CDR1 is LNHDA and CDR2 is SQIVND (reference sequence). The CDR3 consists of 14 residues. Trimming cost V 4 bases and J 2 bases, with 11 bases left between them. CDR3 DNA sequence: TGTGCCAGTAGTAACAGGGAAGGGAACTATGGCTACACCTTC. Its translation is CASSNREGNYGYTF.

The chain carries TRBV19 and TRBJ2-1, with D possibly matching TRBD1 (5 bases). Trimming shortened V by 3 bases and J by 4 bases, and 7 bases separated the two germline ends. Germline V gives CDR1 LNHDA, CDR2 SQIVND (reference sequence). The CDR3 extends over 13 amino acids. DNA of the CDR3: TGTGCCAGTAGTATTGACAGATACAATGAGCAGTTCTTC. It yields the protein CASSIDRYNEQFF.

The chain couples TRBV2 to TRBJ2-7, with D possibly TRBD2 on 5 matching bases. The V and J ends lost 2 bases and 2 bases respectively, with 16 bases between them. CDR1 SNHLY and CDR2 FYNNEI come from the germline V gene. The CDR3 is made up of 16 amino acids. Here the CDR3 DNA reads TGTGCCAGCAGTGAATTGAGGACTGCCTCAACCTACGAGCAGTACTTC. Translated: CASSELRTASTYEQYF.

The chain links TRBV19 to TRBJ1-2; D remains unclear. The CDR3 runs to 11 residues. V lost 0 bases and J 7 bases, leaving 3 bases between the germline ends. Germline V gene sequence: CDR1 LNHDA, CDR2 SQIVND (reference sequence). The CDR3 is CASSIDLGYTF. The CDR3 bases are TGTGCCAGTAGTATAGATCTTGGCTACACCTTC. The whole variable domain, filled in from reference TRBV19 and TRBJ1-2, reads DGGITQSPKYLFRKEGQNVTLSCEQNLNHDAMYWYRQDPGQGLRLIYYSQIVNDFQKGDIAEGYSVSREKKESFPLTVTSAQKNPTAFYLCASSIDLGYTFGSGTRLTVV.

This clone was seen once. The chain has TRBV7-2 and TRBJ1-3, with a possible D match to TRBD1 (5 bases). The CDR3 has 17 residues. CDR1 is SGHTA, CDR2 FQGNSA, per germline. The germline V and J ends were trimmed by 1 base and 0 bases, with 13 bases remaining between them. CDR3 bases: TGTGCCAGCAGCTTAGGACCCATGGGGCTCTCTGGAAACACCATATATTTT. This translates into CASSLGPMGLSGNTIYF.

This chain links TRBV7-9 with TRBJ2-3; TRBD1 aligns across 8 bases. CDR1 SEHNR and CDR2 FQNEAQ come from the germline V gene (reference sequence). The CDR3 extends over 14 amino acids. The V and J ends lost 5 bases and 1 base, in that order; junction bases with no gene match: 2. CDR3 DNA: TGTGCCAGCAGCCCGGGACAGGGCACAGATACGCAGTATTTT. It is translated as CASSPGQGTDTQYF.

The chain uses TRBV5-1 and TRBJ2-6; the D is unclear. Germline V CDR1 and CDR2: SGHRS, YFSETQ. V lost 0 bases, J lost 0 bases, and 7 bases lay in between. The CDR3 has 16 amino acids. DNA of the CDR3: TGCGCCAGCAGCTTGGCAGGTCACTCTGGGGCCAACGTCCTGACTTTC. This encodes CASSLAGHSGANVLTF.

The chain joins TRBV5-6 to TRBJ2-3, with 9 bases lining up with TRBD1. V dropped 6 bases and J dropped 5; count of bases not matched to a gene: 10. The CDR3 sequence is 15 residues long. Per the germline V gene, CDR1 is SGHDT and CDR2 is YYEEEE. In DNA, the CDR3 is TGTGCCAGCACCCTGTTTCGGGACAGGGAAGATACGCAGTATTTT. Translation: CASTLFRDREDTQYF.

V and J are TRBV7-6 and TRBJ2-2; 8 nucleotides match TRBD1. Germline trimming cut 5 bases from V and 6 bases from J; bases unmatched to any gene: 11. CDR1 is SGHVS, CDR2 FNYEAQ, per germline. This CDR3 comprises 16 residues. CDR3 loop: CASSLGQGADAGELFF. The CDR3 DNA reads as TGTGCCAGCAGCCTGGGGCAGGGGGCGGACGCCGGGGAGCTGTTTTTT.

As regards this clone: The same CDR3 arises from other DNA sequences in this sample as well. The chain has TRBV28 and TRBJ2-5; 7 nucleotides match TRBD2. Germline assignment: CDR1 MDHEN and CDR2 SYDVKM. With V trimmed by 4 bases and J by 4 bases, 0 bases remained unmatched. The CDR3 runs 12 residues. CDR3 bases: TGTGCCAGCAGTTCGGGGGGAGAGACCCAGTACTTC. Its protein is CASSSGGETQYF.

CDR3 sequence: CASSVGSGGPINTGELFF. CDR3 DNA sequence: TGTGCCAGCAGCGTAGGATCGGGAGGGCCAATTAACACCGGGGAGCTGTTTTTT. The rearrangement joins TRBV9 to TRBJ2-2; TRBD2 aligns across 8 bases. Trimming at V came to 0 bases and at J to 2 bases, leaving 9 bases not matched to a gene. CDR1 SGDLS and CDR2 YYNGEE come from the germline V gene. CDR3 length equals 18 residues.

The rearrangement links TRBV28 to TRBJ2-5; 7 nucleotides match TRBD1. Germline values: CDR1 MDHEN, CDR2 SYDVKM. There are 15 residues in the CDR3. Trimming at V came to 3 bases and at J to 5 bases, leaving 9 bases not matched to a gene. CDR3 coding DNA: TGTGCCAGCAGTTTTAGACAGGGACCGACCGAGACCCAGTACTTC. Protein: CASSFRQGPTETQYF.

The CDR3 bases are TGTGCCAGCAGTTACTTGCCGGGACAGGGGGCTTACGAGCAGTACTTC. Amino acid sequence: CASSYLPGQGAYEQYF. The chain joins TRBV6-6 to TRBJ2-7, with 12 bases identical to TRBD1. CDR1 is MNHNY and CDR2 is SVGAGI in the germline V gene (reference sequence). The V and J ends lost 1 base and 4 bases, in that order; junction bases with no gene match: 5. CDR3 length: 16 amino acids.

V usage is TRBV9 and J usage is TRBJ2-7; 9 positions match TRBD2. With V trimmed by 0 bases and J by 2 bases, 3 bases remained unmatched. The CDR3 is made up of 15 amino acids. Germline-derived CDR1 and CDR2 are SGDLS and YYNGEE. CDR3 bases: TGTGCCAGCAGCGTAGTAGCGGGGGACGCCTACGAGCAGTACTTC. Translating gives CASSVVAGDAYEQYF.

This rearrangement joins TRBV24-1 to TRBJ1-5; TRBD1 might be the D (5 bases). Between the trimmed V and J ends, which lost 3 bases and 4 bases, there was a span of 12 bases. Per germline, CDR1 KGHDR and CDR2 SFDVKD. The CDR3 runs 15 residues. The CDR3, as DNA: TGTGCCACCAGTGATCAGGGCCTTTGGAATCAGCCCCAGCATTTT. It specifies CATSDQGLWNQPQHF.

The V gene is TRBV7-9, the J gene TRBJ2-7, with D uncertain. The CDR3 has 11 amino acids. The ends were cut back, 4 bases at V and 9 bases at J, with 10 bases in the middle. The germline V gene has CDR1 SEHNR and CDR2 FQNEAQ (reference sequence). The DNA for the CDR3 is TGTGCCAGCAGCTCCCCCCCATGGCAGTACTTC. This gives the protein CASSSPPWQYF. Full variable domain (rest looked up from reference TRBV7-9 and TRBJ2-7): DTGVSQNPRHKITKRGQNVTFRCDPISEHNRLYWYRQTLGQGPEFLTYFQNEAQLEKSRLLSDRFSAERPKGSFSTLEIQRTEQGDSAMYLCASSSPPWQYFGPGTRLTVT.

The chain recombines TRBV4-1 with TRBJ1-3, with 8 bases that match TRBD1. The J segment lost 2 bases and the V segment lost 2 bases, leaving 5 bases of the junction unmatched. This CDR3 has 16 amino acids. Per germline, CDR1 MGHRA and CDR2 YSYEKL. The CDR3 sequence is CASSQPGQDAGNTIYF. Here the CDR3 DNA reads TGCGCCAGCAGCCAACCGGGACAGGATGCTGGAAACACCATATATTTT.